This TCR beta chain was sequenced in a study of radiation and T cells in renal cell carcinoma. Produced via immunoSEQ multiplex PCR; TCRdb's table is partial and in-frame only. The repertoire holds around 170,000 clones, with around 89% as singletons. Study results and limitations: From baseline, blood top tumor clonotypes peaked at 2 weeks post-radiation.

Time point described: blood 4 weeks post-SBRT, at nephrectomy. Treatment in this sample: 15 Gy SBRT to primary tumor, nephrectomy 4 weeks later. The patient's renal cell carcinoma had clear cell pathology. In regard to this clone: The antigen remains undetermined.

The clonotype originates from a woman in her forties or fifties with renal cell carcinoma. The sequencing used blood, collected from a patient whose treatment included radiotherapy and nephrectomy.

Written as DNA, the CDR3 is TGTGCCAGCAGCCAAGTTTTCCAGGGAGACAATGAGCAGTTCTTC. Translation: CASSQVFQGDNEQFF. This chain uses TRBV4-2 with TRBJ2-1; D is tentatively TRBD1 or TRBD2 (5 bases each). The germline gives CDR1 LGHNA, CDR2 YNFKEQ. The CDR3 covers 15 residues. V was shortened by 1 base and J by 5 bases, with 12 bases between the two germline ends.